A single sample is the source of the 6 T cell receptor beta chains below, sequenced in a study of T cell responses to AZD1222 COVID-19 vaccine. Generated by immunoSEQ multiplex PCR, the TCRdb table keeps only in-frame clones and is missing some. In the table there are fewer than 200,000 clones, around 90% of which are singletons. The source was peripheral blood, collected on day 0 of AZD1222 vaccination. These TCRs come from an adult in good health.

J is TRBJ1-4 and V is TRBV12-5; 7 bases line up with TRBD1. CDR1 is LGHNT, CDR2 FRNRAP, per germline. V lost 5 bases and J lost 7; bases outside the gene matches: 4. This CDR3 is 13 amino acids long. CDR3 DNA: TGTGCTAGTGGTCCGACAGGGAGTGAAAAACTGTTTTTT. Translating it yields CASGPTGSEKLFF. The full variable domain, rest sourced from reference TRBV12-5 and TRBJ1-4, is DARVTQTPRHKVTEMGQEVTMRCQPILGHNTVFWYRQTMMQGLELLAYFRNRAPLDDSGMPKDRFSAEMPDATLATLKIQPSEPRDSAVYFCASGPTGSEKLFFGSGTQLSVL.

This clone appeared a few times. The chain combines TRBV30 with TRBJ1-4; 7 positions match TRBD1. CDR1 is GTSNPN, CDR2 SVGIG, per germline (reference sequence). The CDR3 runs to 13 residues. Trimming removed 8 bases from V and 7 bases from J; junction bases left unmatched: 10. CDR3 sequence (DNA): TGTGCCGGAACCGGGACAGAGGGTGAAAAACTGTTTTTT. Protein: CAGTGTEGEKLFF.

CDR3 in DNA: TGCGCCAGCAGCTTGGATGGTTTTGCCGGGGAGCTGTTTTTT. Translating it yields CASSLDGFAGELFF. V is TRBV5-1 and J is TRBJ2-2; D not resolved. There are 14 residues in the CDR3. The germline V gene encodes CDR1 SGHRS and CDR2 YFSETQ. V was shortened by 0 bases and J by 6 bases, with 9 bases between the two germline ends.

The rearrangement joins TRBV6-5 to TRBJ1-2, with 7 bases fitting TRBD1. V lost 6 bases, J lost 5 bases, and 12 bases stayed unmatched. Germline CDR1 MNHEY, CDR2 SVGAGI. The CDR3 totals 15 residues. DNA for the CDR3: TGTGCCAGCAGAGACGGGACAGCGAGCGTGTATGGCTACACCTTC. Its translation is CASRDGTASVYGYTF.

The chain combines TRBV6-4 with TRBJ2-3; 7 nucleotides align to TRBD2. Trimming at V came to 0 bases and at J to 4 bases, leaving 1 base not matched to a gene. CDR1 is MRHNA and CDR2 is SNTAGT in the germline V gene. This CDR3 has 14 residues. The CDR3 DNA reads TGTGCCAGCAGTGACTCGGGGGGGGCAGATACGCAGTATTTT. This translates into CASSDSGGADTQYF.

The chain employs TRBV30 and TRBJ1-3; D may be TRBD1 (5 bases). The germline CDR1 and CDR2 sequences are GTSNPN and SVGIG (reference sequence). The CDR3 runs 17 residues. Trimming took off 3 bases at V and 0 bases at J, with 18 bases between the two ends. CDR3 region: CAWRTPPPGRSGNTIYF. The CDR3 nucleotides read TGTGCCTGGAGAACTCCCCCTCCGGGACGCTCTGGAAACACCATATATTTT. Supplemented by reference TRBV30 and TRBJ1-3, the full variable domain reads SQTIHQWPATLVQPVGSPLSLECTVEGTSNPNLYWYRQAAGRGLQLLFYSVGIGQISSEVPQNLSASRPQDRQFILSSKKLLLSDSGFYLCAWRTPPPGRSGNTIYFGEGSWLTVV.